Presented here are 13 T cell receptor beta chains from one specimen sequenced in a study of Tregs in tolerant kidney transplant recipients. Produced via immunoSEQ multiplex PCR; TCRdb's table is partial and in-frame only. This table holds tens of thousands of clones, over 80% found once. Input material: CD4+ T cells from blood. These receptors originate from a human donor in good health.

The chain couples TRBV19 to TRBJ1-2; 10 bases fit TRBD1. This CDR3 is 15 amino acids long. The J segment lost 4 bases and the V segment lost 4 bases, leaving 6 bases of the junction unmatched. In germline, CDR1 is LNHDA, CDR2 SQIVND (reference sequence). Here the CDR3 reads CASSTSTGGGYGYTF. DNA of the CDR3: TGTGCCAGTAGTACCTCGACAGGGGGCGGCTATGGCTACACCTTC.

A single count supports this clone. V and J are TRBV7-2 and TRBJ2-7; the D gene is possibly TRBD1 (5 bases). Germline values: CDR1 SGHTA, CDR2 FQGNSA. The CDR3 consists of 15 residues. Trimming left V 1 base short and J 3 bases short, with 13 bases between. Here the CDR3 reads CASSLVIGQFYEQYF. CDR3 DNA: TGTGCCAGCAGCTTAGTTATCGGACAATTCTACGAGCAGTACTTC.

This sequence joins TRBV5-1 and TRBJ2-3, with TRBD1 matching 9 bases. Germline V gives CDR1 SGHRS, CDR2 YFSETQ. The CDR3 has 17 amino acids. Trimming at V came to 3 bases and at J to 4 bases, leaving 12 bases not matched to a gene. CDR3 region: CASSSYTGTGMADTQYF. The CDR3 region has the DNA TGCGCCAGCAGCTCGTACACCGGGACAGGGATGGCAGATACGCAGTATTTT.

V is TRBV5-1 and J is TRBJ2-1; D possibly uses TRBD1 or TRBD2 (5 bases each). V lost 0 bases and J 6 bases, leaving 16 bases between the germline ends. This CDR3 region has 16 residues. CDR1 is SGHRS and CDR2 is YFSETQ in the germline V gene. The CDR3 nucleotides are TGCGCCAGCAGCTTGGGGGGGAGACTTGGTGGCAATGAGCAGTTCTTC. It is translated as CASSLGGRLGGNEQFF.

This clone was counted a single time. CDR3 sequence: CASSVAASGFKYNEQFF. CDR3 coding DNA: TGTGCCAGCAGCGTAGCGGCTAGCGGGTTTAAATACAATGAGCAGTTCTTC. This sequence joins TRBV9 and TRBJ2-1, with TRBD2 matching 8 bases. CDR1 SGDLS and CDR2 YYNGEE come from the germline V gene. V shed 0 bases, J shed 4 bases, and the junction held 9 bases outside the gene matches. This CDR3 contains 17 residues.

This chain connects TRBV30 to TRBJ1-5; TRBD1 agrees at 7 bases. Germline loops: CDR1 GTSNPN, CDR2 SVGIG (reference sequence). The CDR3 has 17 residues. V shed 3 bases and J 3 bases; nucleotides not matched to a gene: 14. CDR3 loop: CAWRTGISTGPNQPQHF. CDR3 nucleotide sequence: TGTGCCTGGAGGACAGGAATTTCGACAGGGCCCAATCAGCCCCAGCATTTT.

The chain is built from TRBV6-6 and TRBJ1-1; no firm D call. The V end was cut by 5 bases, the J end by 1 base, with 14 bases between. There are 15 residues in the CDR3. Germline CDR1 reads MNHNY; CDR2 reads SVGAGI (reference sequence). The CDR3 sequence is CASSHAASGNTEAFF. CDR3 nucleotide sequence: TGTGCCAGCAGTCACGCCGCTTCAGGGAACACTGAAGCTTTCTTT.

The rearrangement joins TRBV5-1 to TRBJ1-3; perhaps TRBD1 as D (6 bases). V gave up 3 bases and J gave up 4 bases, with 14 bases separating them. Germline CDR1 is SGHRS and CDR2 is YFSETQ. The CDR3 spans 15 residues. The CDR3 loop reads CASSYKAGAGNTIYF. The CDR3 DNA sequence: TGCGCCAGCAGCTACAAGGCGGGGGCCGGAAACACCATATATTTT. The variable domain in full, completed from reference TRBV5-1 and TRBJ1-3, reads KAGVTQTPRYLIKTRGQQVTLSCSPISGHRSVSWYQQTPGQGLQFLFEYFSETQRNKGNFPGRFSGRQFSNSRSEMNVSTLELGDSALYLCASSYKAGAGNTIYFGEGSWLTVV.

This clone occurred a few times. Here the CDR3 DNA reads TGTGCCAGCAGTGTTTTCGGGGCTGGGGACAATGAGCAGTTCTTC. Amino acids: CASSVFGAGDNEQFF. The chain links TRBV25-1 to TRBJ2-1, with D perhaps assigned TRBD1 or TRBD2 (5 bases each). This CDR3 comprises 15 residues. V dropped 4 bases and J dropped 5 bases, with 15 bases sitting between them. Looked up from germline, CDR1 is MGHDK and CDR2 is SYGVNS. The full variable domain, in which reference TRBV25-1 and TRBJ2-1 provide the parts outside the CDR3, is EADIYQTPRYLVIGTGKKITLECSQTMGHDKMYWYQQDPGMELHLIHYSYGVNSTEKGDLSSESTVSRIRTEHFPLTLESARPSHTSQYLCASSVFGAGDNEQFFGPGTRLTVL.

This clone was seen more than once but under ten times. The CDR3 sequence is CASIPGGDNSPLHF. The CDR3 nucleotides are TGTGCCAGCATTCCGGGTGGGGATAATTCACCCCTCCACTTT. V gene TRBV11-3 combines with J gene TRBJ1-6; D gene unclear. CDR3 length: 14 amino acids. V dropped 7 bases and J dropped 5 bases, with 12 bases sitting between them. From germline, CDR1 is SGHNT and CDR2 YENEEA.

The table lists this clone with a count of one. The J gene is TRBJ2-3, the V gene TRBV4-2; D remains ambiguous. Trimming removed 4 bases from V and 9 bases from J, with 14 bases in between. This CDR3 contains 13 residues. Per the germline V gene, CDR1 is LGHNA and CDR2 is YNFKEQ. DNA of the CDR3: TGTGCCAGCAGCCTTCCTAGAAGCGAAACGCAGTATTTT. Protein product: CASSLPRSETQYF.

The chain uses TRBV19 and TRBJ2-3; D uncertain. The V end was cut by 1 base, the J end by 2 bases, with 10 bases between. CDR1 LNHDA and CDR2 SQIVND come from the germline V gene (reference sequence). The CDR3 totals 15 residues. For the CDR3, the DNA is TGTGCCAGTAGTATAGGGTTCGCGGTCACAGATACGCAGTATTTT. Translating it yields CASSIGFAVTDTQYF.

The chain couples TRBV7-9 to TRBJ2-7; no reliable D call. Germline values: CDR1 SEHNR, CDR2 FQNEAQ (reference sequence). The CDR3 extends over 15 amino acids. V was pared by 0 bases and J by 5 bases, with 14 bases between. CDR3 region: CASSLAQASRDEQYF. CDR3 bases: TGTGCCAGCAGCTTAGCTCAGGCTTCAAGGGACGAGCAGTACTTC.